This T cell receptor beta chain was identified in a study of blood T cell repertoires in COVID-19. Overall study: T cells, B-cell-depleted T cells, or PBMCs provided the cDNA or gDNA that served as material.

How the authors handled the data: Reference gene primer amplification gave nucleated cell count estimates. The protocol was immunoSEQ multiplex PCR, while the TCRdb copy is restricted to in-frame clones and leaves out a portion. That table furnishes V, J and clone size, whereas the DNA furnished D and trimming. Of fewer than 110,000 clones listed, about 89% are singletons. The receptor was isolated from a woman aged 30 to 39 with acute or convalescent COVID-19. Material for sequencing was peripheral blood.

The CDR3 loop reads CASSRGQAHYTEAFF. The DNA for the CDR3 is TGCGCCAGCAGCAGGGGACAGGCTCACTACACTGAAGCTTTCTTT. V gene TRBV5-1 combines with J gene TRBJ1-1, with TRBD1 matching 8 bases. Losses at the gene ends were 4 bases for V and 3 bases for J; bases not matched to a gene: 8. Germline-derived CDR1 and CDR2 are SGHRS and YFSETQ. The CDR3 is 15 amino acids.